The 17 T cell receptor beta chains below come from one sample, sequenced in a study of graft-versus-host responses after intestinal transplantation. Clones were read by immunoSEQ multiplex PCR, and TCRdb kept only the in-frame ones, dropping some. Here the sample spans around 30,000 clones, approximately 93% being singletons. The sample consisted of PBMCs, taken about 65 days after intestinal transplant. The source is a human patient who received an intestinal transplant, so some T cells may come from the graft donor.

The chain couples TRBV7-9 to TRBJ1-1, with D possibly TRBD1 on 5 matching bases. V lost 0 bases to trimming and J lost 4 bases, with 18 bases between them. CDR3 length equals 17 residues. Per germline, CDR1 SEHNR and CDR2 FQNEAQ (reference sequence). The CDR3 DNA follows: TGTGCCAGCAGCTTAGCGTGTGAGGGGCGCGAGTCCACTGAAGCTTTCTTT. Encoded protein: CASSLACEGRESTEAFF.

V is TRBV7-2 and J is TRBJ2-1; the match to TRBD2 covers 15 bases. The CDR3 totals 18 residues. With 6 bases clipped from V and 6 bases from J, the junction kept 12 bases outside the gene matches. Germline CDR1 SGHTA, CDR2 FQGNSA. CDR3 in amino acids: CASRSPGTSGGLPNEQFF. The CDR3 DNA sequence: TGTGCCAGCAGGTCTCCCGGGACTAGCGGGGGGTTACCCAATGAGCAGTTCTTC.

The J gene is TRBJ1-6, the V gene TRBV19; D gene ambiguous. CDR1 is LNHDA and CDR2 is SQIVND in the germline V gene (reference sequence). The CDR3 loop spans 13 amino acids. Trimming shortened V by 1 base and J by 6 bases, and 4 bases separated the two germline ends. The CDR3 loop reads CASSIGVNSPLHF. CDR3 bases: TGTGCCAGTAGTATAGGGGTTAATTCACCCCTCCACTTT.

V usage is TRBV10-3 and J usage is TRBJ1-2; D gene ambiguous. V gave up 4 bases and J gave up 7 bases, with 7 bases separating them. Germline V gene sequence: CDR1 ENHRY, CDR2 SYGVKD. This CDR3 contains 11 residues. The CDR3 nucleotides read TGTGCCATCAGTGGATCTCTTGGCTACACCTTC. Translated: CAISGSLGYTF.

This clone was seen a single time. V usage is TRBV6-1 and J usage is TRBJ2-7; no clear D gene. The V end was cut by 6 bases, the J end by 2 bases, with 17 bases between. The CDR3 covers 15 residues. Germline V gives CDR1 MNHNS, CDR2 SASEGT. The DNA for the CDR3 is TGTGCCAGCAGACCCGACACACAGCCACCCTACGAGCAGTACTTC. It translates to CASRPDTQPPYEQYF.

This clone was seen only once. J is TRBJ2-7 and V is TRBV28; 12 bases are shared with TRBD2. The V segment lost 5 bases and the J segment 3 bases; nucleotides outside the gene matches: 5. Germline V gene data show CDR1 as MDHEN and CDR2 as SYDVKM. The CDR3 runs 15 residues. The CDR3 bases are TGTGCCAGCAGTCATCTAGCGGGAGGGGGCTACGAGCAGTACTTC. This sequence encodes CASSHLAGGGYEQYF.

CDR3 protein: CSVEASDRTAPNEQYF. The CDR3 nucleotides read TGCAGCGTTGAAGCCTCCGACCGGACGGCCCCGAATGAGCAGTACTTC. V usage is TRBV29-1 and J usage is TRBJ2-7; D remains unclear. The germline V gene encodes CDR1 SQVTM and CDR2 ANQGSEA. The CDR3 contains 16 residues. Trimming cost V 1 base and J 7 bases, with 23 bases left between them.

The rearrangement joins TRBV5-5 to TRBJ2-3; possibly TRBD1 for D (5 bases). From germline, CDR1 is SGHKS and CDR2 YYEKEE (reference sequence). Trimming pared 0 bases from V and 1 base from J, leaving 9 bases between. The CDR3 consists of 15 residues. The CDR3 DNA sequence: TGTGCCAGCAGCTTGGTCAGGGCCCGCACAGATACGCAGTATTTT. Protein: CASSLVRARTDTQYF.

The rearrangement links TRBV13 to TRBJ2-7; TRBD1 aligns across 8 bases. CDR1 is PRHDT, CDR2 FYEKMQ, per germline (reference sequence). The CDR3 is 13 residues long. Trimming removed 5 bases from V and 6 bases from J; junction bases left unmatched: 6. CDR3 coding DNA: TGTGCCAGCAGCGGAACAGGGGGAGGCGAGCAGTACTTC. It yields the protein CASSGTGGGEQYF.

The chain links TRBV5-4 to TRBJ1-2; possibly TRBD1 for D (5 bases). The V end lost 0 bases, the J end lost 0 bases, and 9 bases lay between the germline ends. The germline CDR1 and CDR2 sequences are SGHNT and YYREEE (reference sequence). This CDR3 spans 15 amino acids. The CDR3 region is CASSLAGRANYGYTF. The CDR3 nucleotides are TGTGCCAGCAGCTTGGCCGGCAGGGCTAACTATGGCTACACCTTC.

The gene calls are TRBV4-1 and TRBJ1-4; perhaps TRBD1 as D (5 bases). V lost 1 base, J lost 5 bases, and 11 bases lay in between. Germline V gene data show CDR1 as MGHRA and CDR2 as YSYEKL. The CDR3 is 15 amino acids. The chain's CDR3 is CASSQVKGWNEKLFF. In nucleotides, the CDR3 is TGCGCCAGCAGCCAAGTTAAGGGGTGGAATGAAAAACTGTTTTTT.

V gene TRBV5-8 combines with J gene TRBJ1-2; D call uncertain. V lost 5 bases, J lost 6 bases, and 20 bases lay in between. The CDR3 loop spans 15 amino acids. The germline CDR1 and CDR2 sequences are SGHTS and YDEGEE. The CDR3, as DNA: TGTGCCAGCAGTTATGACACTGGCATTGCTGATGGCTACACCTTC. Translated: CASSYDTGIADGYTF.

This clone was found a few times. The chain has TRBV4-3 and TRBJ1-4, with D unresolved. Trimming removed 4 bases at V and 8 bases at J, with 14 bases between. The CDR3 consists of 14 residues. CDR1 LGHNA and CDR2 YSLEER come from the germline V gene. The CDR3 protein is CASSPGGVGEKLFF. CDR3 nucleotides: TGCGCCAGCAGCCCGGGCGGGGTTGGCGAAAAACTGTTTTTT.

The CDR3 loop reads CASSPHPEGRQPQHF. CDR3 bases: TGTGCCAGCAGCCCACACCCTGAGGGGCGACAGCCCCAGCATTTT. The chain combines TRBV9 with TRBJ1-5, with D maybe TRBD1 (5 bases). The V end was cut by 4 bases, the J end by 7 bases, with 18 bases between. This CDR3 comprises 15 residues. Looked up from germline, CDR1 is SGDLS and CDR2 is YYNGEE.

This rearrangement joins TRBV7-2 to TRBJ2-5, with D possibly being TRBD1 (5 bases). The V gene's germline CDR1 is SGHTA and CDR2 FQGNSA. Trimming took 6 bases from V and 2 from J, leaving 7 bases between them. CDR3 length: 12 amino acids. The CDR3 DNA reads TGTGCCAGCAGGGGGCGACAAGAGACCCAGTACTTC. It translates to CASRGRQETQYF.

The V and J genes are TRBV4-1 and TRBJ2-3; tentatively, D is TRBD2 (6 bases). V was cut by 5 bases and J by 4 bases, with 13 bases left in between. CDR3 length: 14 amino acids. Per the germline V gene, CDR1 is MGHRA and CDR2 is YSYEKL. CDR3 in amino acids: CASSGGSVPDTQYF. In DNA, the CDR3 is TGCGCCAGCAGCGGGGGGTCCGTCCCAGATACGCAGTATTTT.

The V gene is TRBV28, the J gene TRBJ2-5, with 8 bases aligning to TRBD1. Germline trimming cut 7 bases from V and 1 base from J; bases unmatched to any gene: 5. The germline gives CDR1 MDHEN, CDR2 SYDVKM. The CDR3 runs to 14 residues. In DNA form, the CDR3 reads TGTGCCAGCACACAGGGGGGCCCCCAAGAGACCCAGTACTTC. Translation gives CASTQGGPQETQYF.